The 14 T cell receptor beta chains in this list originate from one sample, sequenced in a study of cytotoxic CD8 clonotypes in ibrutinib-treated CLL. The table came from immunoSEQ multiplex PCR; TCRdb's copy has only in-frame clones and leaves some out. The data hold about 310,000 clones, with around four fifths observed a single time. Specimen: PBMCs, collected before ibrutinib treatment. The receptors come from a human donor with chronic lymphocytic leukemia.

The chain's CDR3 is CASSPSRTAGELFF. The CDR3 DNA is TGTGCCAGCTCACCATCTAGGACGGCCGGGGAGCTGTTTTTT. J is TRBJ2-2 and V is TRBV18; D unclear. Trimming took off 2 bases at V and 6 bases at J, with 10 bases between the two ends. This CDR3 is built from 14 residues. Germline V gene lookup returns CDR1 KGHSH and CDR2 LQKENI. Full variable domain (remainder filled in from reference TRBV18 and TRBJ2-2): NAGVMQNPRHLVRRRGQEARLRCSPMKGHSHVYWYRQLPEEGLKFMVYLQKENIIDESGMPKERFSAEFPKEGPSILRIQQVVRGDSAAYFCASSPSRTAGELFFGEGSRLTVL.

The chain recombines TRBV4-1 with TRBJ2-7; D might be TRBD1 or TRBD2, each matching 5 bases. The CDR3 totals 14 residues. The germline gives CDR1 MGHRA, CDR2 YSYEKL. The V and J ends lost 1 base and 3 bases respectively, with 10 bases between them. The CDR3 here is CASSQAVGDYEQYF. In nucleotides, the CDR3 is TGCGCCAGCAGCCAAGCCGTGGGGGACTACGAGCAGTACTTC.

The chain is built from TRBV13 and TRBJ2-3; TRBD2 matches at 12 bases. CDR1 PRHDT and CDR2 FYEKMQ come from the germline V gene (reference sequence). Losses at the gene ends were 5 bases for V and 4 bases for J; bases not matched to a gene: 4. This CDR3 is built from 15 residues. CDR3 in DNA: TGTGCCAGCAGCACCCGACTAGCGGGAGCAGATACGCAGTATTTT. It translates to CASSTRLAGADTQYF.

The chain couples TRBV7-8 to TRBJ1-2, with D maybe TRBD1 (5 bases). Germline loops: CDR1 SGHVS, CDR2 FQNEAQ. This CDR3 comprises 13 residues. V was pared by 5 bases and J by 4 bases, with 11 bases between. CDR3 coding DNA: TGTGCCAGCAGCCCGGGACTGTCCTATGGCTACACCTTC. This encodes CASSPGLSYGYTF.

The chain carries TRBV5-4 and TRBJ2-1, with 8 bases identical to TRBD2. Germline V gene sequence: CDR1 SGHNT, CDR2 YYREEE (reference sequence). J gave up 7 bases and V 0 bases, and 9 bases lay outside the gene matches. The CDR3 length is 16 residues. The CDR3 region has the DNA TGTGCCAGCAGCTTGGATCATAGCGGGACGGGTAATGAGCAGTTCTTC. Translated: CASSLDHSGTGNEQFF. Based on the CDR3 plus reference TRBV5-4 and TRBJ2-1, the full variable domain is ETGVTQSPTHLIKTRGQQVTLRCSSQSGHNTVSWYQQALGQGPQFIFQYYREEENGRGNFPPRFSGLQFPNYSSELNVNALELDDSALYLCASSLDHSGTGNEQFFGPGTRLTVL.

This chain links TRBV19 with TRBJ2-7, with a weak D call TRBD2 (5 bases). The CDR3 has 14 amino acids. V lost 3 bases and J lost 0, with 9 bases in between. CDR1 is LNHDA and CDR2 is SQIVND in the germline V gene (reference sequence). CDR3: CASSIGVGSYEQYF. The CDR3 DNA follows: TGTGCCAGTAGTATCGGGGTCGGCTCCTACGAGCAGTACTTC.

This rearrangement joins TRBV11-2 to TRBJ2-7; D may correspond to TRBD1 or TRBD2 (5 bases each). The CDR3 has 15 residues. Germline CDR1 reads SGHAT; CDR2 reads FQNNGV. Trimming took 5 bases from V and 3 from J, leaving 17 bases between them. Here the CDR3 DNA reads TGTGCCAGCAGCCCTCGCCAGAGAGGGGTCTACGAGCAGTACTTC. Translation gives CASSPRQRGVYEQYF.

The chain couples TRBV15 to TRBJ2-1, with unresolved D. The V and J ends lost 1 base and 8 bases respectively, with 6 bases between them. This CDR3 spans 12 amino acids. In germline, CDR1 is LNHNV, CDR2 YYDKDF (reference sequence). CDR3 in amino acids: CATSRAGYEQFF. The DNA of the CDR3 is TGTGCCACCAGCAGAGCCGGCTATGAGCAGTTCTTC.

The J gene is TRBJ1-2, the V gene TRBV19, with no clear D. V gave up 3 bases and J gave up 5 bases, with 7 bases separating them. This CDR3 contains 12 residues. The V gene's germline CDR1 is LNHDA and CDR2 SQIVND (reference sequence). The CDR3 spells CASSIPPYGYTF. CDR3 in DNA: TGTGCCAGTAGTATCCCGCCTTATGGCTACACCTTC.

The chain combines TRBV6-1 with TRBJ1-2; D possibly corresponds to TRBD1 (6 bases). Germline V gene sequence: CDR1 MNHNS, CDR2 SASEGT. V was clipped by 6 bases and J by 7 bases, with 18 bases between them. The CDR3 sequence is 14 residues long. The CDR3 bases are TGTGCCAGCAGGGACCCCGGGGGCCTGCCTGGCTACACCTTC. It is translated as CASRDPGGLPGYTF.

The V and J genes are TRBV29-1 and TRBJ2-5; a possible D gene is TRBD1 (5 bases). The V gene lost 7 bases and the J gene lost 5 bases, with 14 bases spanning the gap. Germline loops: CDR1 SQVTM, CDR2 ANQGSEA. The CDR3 extends over 12 amino acids. CDR3 loop: CSGGHGPETQYF. CDR3 sequence (DNA): TGCAGCGGCGGACACGGTCCGGAGACCCAGTACTTC.

A single count supports this clone. The chain couples TRBV2 to TRBJ2-7; unclear D gene. CDR1 SNHLY and CDR2 FYNNEI come from the germline V gene. CDR3 length: 13 residues. The V and J ends lost 3 bases and 3 bases respectively, with 9 bases between them. In DNA form, the CDR3 reads TGTGCCAGCAGTGACCGGCAGATCTACGAGCAGTACTTC. Amino acid sequence: CASSDRQIYEQYF.

The CDR3, as DNA: TGCGCCAGCATTAGCCCGCGGAATAGGGGGCACAATGAGCAGTTCTTC. This gives the protein CASISPRNRGHNEQFF. The V gene is TRBV10-2, the J gene TRBJ2-1; TRBD1 aligns across 7 bases. The CDR3 runs to 16 residues. Germline loops: CDR1 WSHSY, CDR2 SAAADI. J was trimmed by 5 bases and V by 7 bases; bases with no gene match: 14.

This chain joins TRBV18 and TRBJ2-7; possible D gene TRBD2, 6 bases. V dropped 2 bases and J dropped 0 bases, with 11 bases sitting between them. In germline, CDR1 is KGHSH, CDR2 LQKENI. The CDR3 has 15 residues. CDR3 DNA: TGTGCCAGCTCACCAGGGGGGACGGCCTCCTACGAGCAGTACTTC. It yields the protein CASSPGGTASYEQYF.